This T cell receptor beta chain emerged from a study of technical replicates of blood from a few donors. The germline V gene has CDR1 LNHDA and CDR2 SQIVND (reference sequence). The CDR3 runs to 13 residues. V lost 5 bases, J lost 5 bases, and 12 bases lay in between. Using immunoSEQ multiplex PCR, the repertoire was profiled, and TCRdb retains in-frame clones only, with some absent. The sample consists of 66,000 or so clones, approximately 97% of them appearing once. Sample: T cells isolated from PBMCs. The genes are TRBV19 and TRBJ1-1, with D tentatively TRBD1 (5 bases). The sequence derives from a human donor in good health. Written as DNA, the CDR3 is TGTGCCAGTAGTCCGGGGGGGGTAACTGAAGCTTTCTTT. Its translation is CASSPGGVTEAFF.